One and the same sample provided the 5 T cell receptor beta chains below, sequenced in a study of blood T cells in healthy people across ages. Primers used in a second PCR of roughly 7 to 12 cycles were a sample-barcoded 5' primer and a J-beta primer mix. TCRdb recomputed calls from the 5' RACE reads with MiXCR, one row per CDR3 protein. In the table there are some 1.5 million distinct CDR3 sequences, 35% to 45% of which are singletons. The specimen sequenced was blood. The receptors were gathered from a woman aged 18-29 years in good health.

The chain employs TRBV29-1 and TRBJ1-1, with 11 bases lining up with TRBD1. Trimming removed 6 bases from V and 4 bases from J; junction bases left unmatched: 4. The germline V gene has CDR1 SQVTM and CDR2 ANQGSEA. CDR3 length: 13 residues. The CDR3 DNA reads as TGCAGCGTCGGACAGGGGGCGGGCACTGAAGCTTTCTTT. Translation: CSVGQGAGTEAFF.

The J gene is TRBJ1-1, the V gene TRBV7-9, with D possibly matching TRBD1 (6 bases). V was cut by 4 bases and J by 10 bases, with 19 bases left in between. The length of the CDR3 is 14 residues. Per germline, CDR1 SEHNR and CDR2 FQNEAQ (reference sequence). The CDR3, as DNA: TGTGCCAGCAGCTGGAACCGGGACACATGTTCAGCTTTCTTT. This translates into CASSWNRDTCSAFF.

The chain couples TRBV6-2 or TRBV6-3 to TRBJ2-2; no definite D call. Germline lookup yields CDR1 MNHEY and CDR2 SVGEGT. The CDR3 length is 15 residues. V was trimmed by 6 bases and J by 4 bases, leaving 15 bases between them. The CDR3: CASRVESPSTGELFF. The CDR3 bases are TGTGCCAGCAGAGTCGAGAGCCCGAGCACCGGGGAGCTGTTTTTT.

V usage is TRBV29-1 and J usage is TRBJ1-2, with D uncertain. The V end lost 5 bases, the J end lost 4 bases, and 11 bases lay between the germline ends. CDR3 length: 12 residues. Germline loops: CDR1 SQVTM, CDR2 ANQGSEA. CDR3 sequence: CSVHGPTYGYTF. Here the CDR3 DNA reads TGCAGCGTTCATGGACCCACCTATGGCTACACCTTC.

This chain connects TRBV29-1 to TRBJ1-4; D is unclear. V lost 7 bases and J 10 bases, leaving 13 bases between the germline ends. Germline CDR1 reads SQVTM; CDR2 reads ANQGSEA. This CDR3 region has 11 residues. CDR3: CSAGRDRKLFF. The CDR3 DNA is TGCAGCGCGGGCCGGGATCGAAAACTGTTTTTT.